This entry lists 11 T cell receptor beta chains sequenced from one sample in a study of T-cell reconstitution after alpha-beta-depleted transplantation in children. Unique molecular identifiers tagged the TCRbeta library. MiXCR, run by TCRdb on the PCR reads, gives a single entry per CDR3 protein. The sample includes about 980,000 distinct CDR3 sequences, around 30% seen only once; the top ten take 25% to 35%. Sequences were derived from PBMCs, mostly from graft donor cells, sampled 360 days after TCRalphabeta/CD19-depleted stem cell transplant. Source of these receptors: a boy under two years old who had a stem cell transplant for SCID, so the T cells may come from the graft donor.

The genes are TRBV20-1 and TRBJ1-5; D not certain. The V end was cut by 3 bases, the J end by 1 base, with 10 bases between. Germline V gives CDR1 DFQATT, CDR2 SNEGSKA (reference sequence). The CDR3 spans 14 residues. CDR3 nucleotide sequence: TGCAGTGCTAGTGTGGTGAGGAGCAATCAGCCCCAGCATTTT. This gives the protein CSASVVRSNQPQHF.

In this sample, this clonotype turned up a few times. J is TRBJ2-4 and V is TRBV20-1; a weak D match, TRBD2 (6 bases). The CDR3 covers 15 residues. The V end was cut by 0 bases, the J end by 1 base, with 10 bases between. Germline CDR1 reads DFQATT; CDR2 reads SNEGSKA (reference sequence). The CDR3 nucleotides read TGCAGTGCTAGAGAGGAGGGGCGGGCCAAAAACATTCAGTACTTC. The encoded protein is CSAREEGRAKNIQYF.

This clonotype has a count of ten or more. V gene TRBV7-9 combines with J gene TRBJ2-5; tentative D call: TRBD1 (6 bases). The ends were cut back, 1 base at V and 1 base at J, with 16 bases in the middle. The CDR3 is 17 amino acids. Germline CDR1 SEHNR, CDR2 FQNEAQ (reference sequence). This CDR3 reads CASSLGGTGLFQETQYF. CDR3 in DNA: TGTGCCAGCAGCTTAGGGGGAACAGGGCTCTTCCAAGAGACCCAGTACTTC.

This rearrangement joins TRBV12-3 or TRBV12-4 to TRBJ1-2, with D perhaps TRBD1 (6 bases). The CDR3 is 15 amino acids. V lost 5 bases and J 2 bases, leaving 15 bases between the germline ends. CDR3: CASSPNWQGNYGYTF. In nucleotides, the CDR3 is TGTGCCAGCAGTCCCAACTGGCAGGGGAACTATGGCTACACCTTC.

This clonotype was picked up many times. This chain connects TRBV7-8 to TRBJ2-1; D gene ambiguous. With 4 bases removed from V and 8 bases from J, the gap between germline ends came to 15 bases. The CDR3 is 14 residues long. Germline CDR1 and CDR2: SGHVS and FQNEAQ. CDR3 in DNA: TGTGCCAGCAGCTCCTGGGATAGTTTCTATGAGCAGTTCTTC. Encoded protein: CASSSWDSFYEQFF.

The CDR3: CASSRLGGGENGELFF. The CDR3 DNA follows: TGTGCCAGCAGCCGTTTGGGTGGAGGGGAAAACGGGGAGCTGTTTTTT. J is TRBJ2-2 and V is TRBV5-6, with D maybe TRBD2 (6 bases). CDR1 and CDR2 from the germline V gene are SGHDT and YYEEEE. CDR3 length equals 16 residues. V lost 4 bases and J lost 7, with 20 bases in between.

This rearrangement joins TRBV18 to TRBJ1-1, with 9 bases matching TRBD1. Germline V gene data show CDR1 as KGHSH and CDR2 as LQKENI. Trimming removed 2 bases from V and 7 bases from J; junction bases left unmatched: 14. The CDR3 has 17 amino acids. CDR3 nucleotides: TGTGCCAGCTCACCAATAGTCCTACAGGGGGCGCGGATTGAAGCTTTCTTT. Amino acids: CASSPIVLQGARIEAFF.

The genes are TRBV29-1 and TRBJ2-3; TRBD1 matches at 12 bases. The germline gives CDR1 SQVTM, CDR2 ANQGSEA. Trimming cost V 5 bases and J 2 bases; bases outside gene matches: 8. This CDR3 comprises 16 residues. CDR3 sequence: CSVSGTGGSNTDTQYF. DNA for the CDR3: TGCAGCGTTTCCGGGACAGGGGGCTCCAACACAGATACGCAGTATTTT.

This chain uses TRBV27 with TRBJ2-1; no firm D call. Trimming pared 6 bases from V and 6 bases from J, leaving 15 bases between. The germline V gene encodes CDR1 MNHEY and CDR2 SMNVEV (reference sequence). The CDR3 covers 14 residues. This chain's CDR3 is CASSFGPSGNEQFF. The CDR3 nucleotides read TGTGCCAGCAGCTTCGGTCCCTCGGGCAATGAGCAGTTCTTC.

This clonotype has only a few counts. The chain has TRBV7-2 and TRBJ1-3, with D hard to call. Trimming pared 0 bases from V and 4 bases from J, leaving 7 bases between. The germline V gene has CDR1 SGHTA and CDR2 FQGNSA. This CDR3 has 14 residues. CDR3 in DNA: TGTGCCAGCAGCTTAGCAGGGAAAGGAAACACCATATATTTT. Translation: CASSLAGKGNTIYF.

This clonotype was seen a handful of times. The chain has TRBV4-1 and TRBJ2-1; tentatively, D is TRBD1 (6 bases). The CDR3 loop spans 17 amino acids. V was clipped by 4 bases and J by 10 bases, with 26 bases between them. The germline CDR1 and CDR2 sequences are MGHRA and YSYEKL. The CDR3 region is CASSLSLGGRIEGEQFF. The CDR3, as DNA: TGCGCCAGCAGCCTGAGTCTTGGGGGCCGGATCGAGGGAGAGCAGTTCTTC.